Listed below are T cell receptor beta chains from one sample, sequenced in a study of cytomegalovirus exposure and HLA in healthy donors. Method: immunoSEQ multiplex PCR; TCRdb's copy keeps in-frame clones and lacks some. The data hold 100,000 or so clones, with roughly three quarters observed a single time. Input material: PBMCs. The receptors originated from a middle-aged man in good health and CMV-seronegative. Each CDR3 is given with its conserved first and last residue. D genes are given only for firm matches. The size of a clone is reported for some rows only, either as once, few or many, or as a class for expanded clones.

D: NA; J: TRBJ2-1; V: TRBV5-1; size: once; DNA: TGCGCCAGCAGCTTCCTTGGAGGGGAGAATGAGCAGTTCTTC; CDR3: CASSFLGGENEQFF
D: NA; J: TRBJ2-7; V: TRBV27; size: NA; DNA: TGTGCCGCTTCTCCCCCAGGGTCCTACGAGCAGTACTTC; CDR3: CAASPPGSYEQYF
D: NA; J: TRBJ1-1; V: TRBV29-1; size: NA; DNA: TGCAGCGGGGGGCTGAACACTGAAGCTTTCTTT; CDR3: CSGGLNTEAFF
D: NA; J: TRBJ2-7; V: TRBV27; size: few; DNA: TGTGCCAGCAGTTACTCGTTCTTTAACTCCGAGCAGTACTTC; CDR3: CASSYSFFNSEQYF
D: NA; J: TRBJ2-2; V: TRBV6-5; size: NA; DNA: TGTGCCAGCAGTTCCCCCCCAAGAGCCGGGGAGCTGTTTTTT; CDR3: CASSSPPRAGELFF
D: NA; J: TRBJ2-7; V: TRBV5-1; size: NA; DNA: TGCGCCAGCAGCCAGCAGGACAGCTCCTACGAGCAGTACTTC; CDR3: CASSQQDSSYEQYF
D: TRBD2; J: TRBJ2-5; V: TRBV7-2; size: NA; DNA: TGTGCCAGCAGCTTTCTGACTAGCGGGGGACCACGACAAGAGACCCAGTACTTC; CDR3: CASSFLTSGGPRQETQYF
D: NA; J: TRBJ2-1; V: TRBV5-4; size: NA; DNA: TGTGCCAGCACCGGGTCTGGTTTGAGCGAGCAGTTCTTC; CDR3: CASTGSGLSEQFF
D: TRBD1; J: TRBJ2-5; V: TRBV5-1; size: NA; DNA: TGCGCCAGCAGCTTCTCTCAGGGGGAAGGGGAGACCCAGTACTTC; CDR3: CASSFSQGEGETQYF
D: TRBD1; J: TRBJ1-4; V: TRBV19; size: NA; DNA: TGTGCCAGTAGGCCGACCGGGACAGGGAATGAAAAACTGTTTTTT; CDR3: CASRPTGTGNEKLFF
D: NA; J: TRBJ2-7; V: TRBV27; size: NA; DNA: TGTGCCAGCAGTTCTTTCATTAGGACCTCAATGCCGGGATACGAGCAGTACTTC; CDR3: CASSSFIRTSMPGYEQYF
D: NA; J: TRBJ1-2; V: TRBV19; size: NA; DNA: TGTGCCAGTAGTATTGGGGAAGGGAGCTATGGCTACACCTTC; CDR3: CASSIGEGSYGYTF
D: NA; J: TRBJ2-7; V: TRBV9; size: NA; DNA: TGTGCCAGCAGCGTAGGCGGGACAGACTACGAGCAGTACTTC; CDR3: CASSVGGTDYEQYF
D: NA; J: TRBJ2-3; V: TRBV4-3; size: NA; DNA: TGCGCCAGCAGCCAAGATCGCGGAGACACAGATACGCAGTATTTT; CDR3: CASSQDRGDTDTQYF
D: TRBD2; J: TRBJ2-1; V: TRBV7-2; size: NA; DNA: TGTGCCAGCAGCTTAGTAGCGGGACCCTACAATGAGCAGTTCTTC; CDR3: CASSLVAGPYNEQFF
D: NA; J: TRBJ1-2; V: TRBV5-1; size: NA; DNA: TGCGCCAGCAGCCGTTCTAGGGGAAACTATGGCTACACCTTC; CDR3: CASSRSRGNYGYTF
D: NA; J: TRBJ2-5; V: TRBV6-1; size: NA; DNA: TGTGCCAGCAGTGGTACGCACCGGGAGACCCAGTACTTC; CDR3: CASSGTHRETQYF
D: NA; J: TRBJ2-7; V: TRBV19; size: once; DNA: TGTGCCAGTAGGCCGCAGGAATCCTACGAGCAGTACTTC; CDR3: CASRPQESYEQYF
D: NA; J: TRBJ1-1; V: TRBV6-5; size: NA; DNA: TGTGCCAGCAGCAGAGGGTGGGCCACTGAAGCTTTCTTT; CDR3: CASSRGWATEAFF
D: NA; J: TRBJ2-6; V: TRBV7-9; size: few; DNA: TGTGCCAGCAGCTCAGACAGCTCTGGGGCCAACGTCCTGACTTTC; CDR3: CASSSDSSGANVLTF
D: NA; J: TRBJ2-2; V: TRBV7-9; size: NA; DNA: TGTGCCAGCAGCTTAAGAGTTTTAGGGGAGCTGTTTTTT; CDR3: CASSLRVLGELFF
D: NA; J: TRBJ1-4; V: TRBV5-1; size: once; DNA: TGCGCCAGCAGGAATACTCCCCTCCCCCGTAATGAAAAACTGTTTTTT; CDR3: CASRNTPLPRNEKLFF
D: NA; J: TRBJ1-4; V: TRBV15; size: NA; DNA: TGTGCCACCAGCAGAGATAAGAACAGGGCAGAAAAACTGTTTTTT; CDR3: CATSRDKNRAEKLFF
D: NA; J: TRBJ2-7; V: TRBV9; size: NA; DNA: TGTGCCAGCAGCGTCAGGGTGTTTGACGAGCAGTACTTC; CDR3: CASSVRVFDEQYF
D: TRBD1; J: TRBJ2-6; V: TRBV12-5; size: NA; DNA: TGTGCTAGTGGTCCAACAGGGGGCTCACCCTCTGGGGCCAACGTCCTGACTTTC; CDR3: CASGPTGGSPSGANVLTF
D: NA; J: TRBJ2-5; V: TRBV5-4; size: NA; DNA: TGTGCCAGCAGCTTGTATGAGGGCACGTCCCAGTACTTC; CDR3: CASSLYEGTSQYF
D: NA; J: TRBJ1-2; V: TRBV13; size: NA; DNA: TGTGCCAGCAGCTCGGTGGCCTCGGGAGGCTACACCTTC; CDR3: CASSSVASGGYTF
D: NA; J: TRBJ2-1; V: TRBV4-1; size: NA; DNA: TGCGCCAGCAGCCAAGATAAGCGGAGGTGGGATGAGCAGTTCTTC; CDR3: CASSQDKRRWDEQFF
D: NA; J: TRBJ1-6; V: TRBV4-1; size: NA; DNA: TGCGCCAGCAGCCAAGATGCTGGGAGGAATAATTCACCCCTCCACTTT; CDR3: CASSQDAGRNNSPLHF
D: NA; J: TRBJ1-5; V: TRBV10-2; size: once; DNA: TGCGCCAGCAGCACAGTGGGTAGCAATCAGCCCCAGCATTTT; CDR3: CASSTVGSNQPQHF
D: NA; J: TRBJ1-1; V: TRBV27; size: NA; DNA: TGTGCCAGTAGCCAGGGGTTCTTGAACACTGAAGCTTTCTTT; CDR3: CASSQGFLNTEAFF
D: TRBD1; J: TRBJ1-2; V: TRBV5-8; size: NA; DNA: TGTGCCAGCAGCTTGTGGGGACAGACCAACTATGGCTACACCTTC; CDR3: CASSLWGQTNYGYTF
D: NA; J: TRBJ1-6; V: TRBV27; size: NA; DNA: TGTGCCAGCAGTTTAGGGGCCCCGTACTCACCCCTCCACTTT; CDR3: CASSLGAPYSPLHF
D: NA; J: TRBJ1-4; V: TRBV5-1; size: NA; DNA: TGCGCCAGCAGCTTGGCAGGGTATAATGAAAAACTGTTTTTT; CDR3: CASSLAGYNEKLFF
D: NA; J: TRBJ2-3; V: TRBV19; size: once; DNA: TGTGCCAGTAGTACCCGCGGGGATACGCAGTATTTT; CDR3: CASSTRGDTQYF
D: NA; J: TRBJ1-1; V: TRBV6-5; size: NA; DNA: TGTGCCAGCAGTTACCGTGGGGCGAGGAACACTGAAGCTTTCTTT; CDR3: CASSYRGARNTEAFF
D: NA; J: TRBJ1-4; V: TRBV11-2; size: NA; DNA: TGTGCCAGCAGTCCAGGGGAAGGAGAAAAACTGTTTTTT; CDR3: CASSPGEGEKLFF
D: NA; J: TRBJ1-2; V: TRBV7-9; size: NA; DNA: TGTGCCAGCAGCTTAGCCGGGGTTGAAGGCTACACCTTC; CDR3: CASSLAGVEGYTF
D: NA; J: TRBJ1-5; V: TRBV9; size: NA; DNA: TGTGCCAGCAGCCCGAAGGGGCGCAATCAGCCCCAGCATTTT; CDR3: CASSPKGRNQPQHF
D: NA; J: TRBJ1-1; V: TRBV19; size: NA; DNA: TGTGCCAGTAGTATTAGGGGCGCGAGTGAAGCTTTCTTT; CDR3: CASSIRGASEAFF
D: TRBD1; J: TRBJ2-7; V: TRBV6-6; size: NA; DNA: TGTGCCAGCAGTTACTCGGACAGGGGCTACGAGCAGTACTTC; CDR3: CASSYSDRGYEQYF
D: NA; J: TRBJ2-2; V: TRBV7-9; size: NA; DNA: TGTGCCAGCAGCAGGGGGTCCTTACCCGGGGAGCTGTTTTTT; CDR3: CASSRGSLPGELFF
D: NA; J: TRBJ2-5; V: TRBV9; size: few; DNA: TGTGCCAGCAGCGTAGAAACAGGGGAGACCCAGTACTTC; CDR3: CASSVETGETQYF
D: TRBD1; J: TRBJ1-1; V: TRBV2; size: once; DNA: TGTGCCAGCAGCCTAAGGACAGGGATTAACACTGAAGCTTTCTTT; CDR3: CASSLRTGINTEAFF
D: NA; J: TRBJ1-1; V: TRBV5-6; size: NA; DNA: TGTGCCAGCAGCTTAGGGGTTCAGCTCACTGAAGCTTTCTTT; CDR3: CASSLGVQLTEAFF
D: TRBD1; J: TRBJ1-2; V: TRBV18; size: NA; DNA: TGTGCCAGCTCACCCGACAGGGCGGTCTATGGCTACACCTTC; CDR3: CASSPDRAVYGYTF
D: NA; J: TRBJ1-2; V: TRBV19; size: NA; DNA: TGTGCCAGTTATATCTCGGGTAATCCTCCTTTCTATGGCTACACCTTC; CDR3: CASYISGNPPFYGYTF
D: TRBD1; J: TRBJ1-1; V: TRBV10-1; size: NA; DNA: TGCGCCAGCAGTGAGGGACAGGCCGACACCCGGTGGGCTTTCTTT; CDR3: CASSEGQADTRWAFF
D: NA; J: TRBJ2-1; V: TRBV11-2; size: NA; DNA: TGTGCCAGCAGCTTAGGAGGACAGAGGGTGTCAAATGAGCAGTTCTTC; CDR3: CASSLGGQRVSNEQFF
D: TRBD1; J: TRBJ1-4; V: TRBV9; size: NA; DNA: TGTGCCAGCAACGAGAGGGGGCCGGGTGAAAAACTGTTTTTT; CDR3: CASNERGPGEKLFF
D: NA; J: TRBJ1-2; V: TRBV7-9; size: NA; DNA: TGTGCCAGCAGCCATTTTCTTGGTGGCGGCTACACCTTC; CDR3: CASSHFLGGGYTF
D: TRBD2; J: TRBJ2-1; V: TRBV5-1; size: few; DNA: TGCGCCAGCAGCTTGGGGGTTTGGCGGGGGGCCGGTGACGTCTCCTACAATGAGCAGTTCTTC; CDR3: CASSLGVWRGAGDVSYNEQFF
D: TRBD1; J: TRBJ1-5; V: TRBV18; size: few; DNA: TGTGCCAGCTCACCGGGACAGAATCAGCCCCAGCATTTT; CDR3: CASSPGQNQPQHF
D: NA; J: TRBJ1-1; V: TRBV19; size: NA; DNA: TGTGCCAGTAGTTCCGGACGGGAGGCCCTCGGTGAAGCTTTCTTT; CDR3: CASSSGREALGEAFF